This TCR beta chain came from a study of beta chain features in type 1 diabetes. V was clipped by 0 bases and J by 7 bases, with 28 bases between them. The CDR3 is made up of 19 amino acids. CDR1 is GTSNPN, CDR2 SVGIG, per germline (reference sequence). With respect to this clone: What it recognizes is unknown.

Broader study findings: Patients with Type 1 diabetes showed moderately but significantly shorter TCRB CDR3s in all four CD4+ subsets.

TCRB transcripts that were expressed got sequenced, as all of the isolated RNA had been reverse transcribed. TCRdb keeps only in-frame clones here, not all; method: immunoSEQ multiplex PCR. The sample lists about 260,000 clones, just over 20% occurring once. This sequence originates from a woman in her thirties or forties with type 1 diabetes. Specimen: naive CD4+ T cells from blood. The chain links TRBV30 to TRBJ2-1; the D gene is possibly TRBD1 (7 bases). The CDR3 coding sequence is TGTGCCTGGAGTGTCAAATCGGGAGCCCCAGGGGGAGGAAGGAATGAGCAGTTCTTC. It yields the protein CAWSVKSGAPGGGRNEQFF.